This T cell receptor beta chain was sequenced for a study of T cells in Graves' hyperthyroidism and ophthalmopathy. Study results and limitations: Among thyroid clonotypes expanded above 0.001, most also appeared in blood.

Investigators excluded patients with uncontrolled infection, other autoimmune disease, pregnancy or lactation. Every diagnosis used clinical symptoms, serum thyroxine and TRAb, thyroid ultrasound and orbital computed tomography. Amplification of TCR beta CDR3 regions used RNA as the template. A set of HTBI primers served as the primers for a first-round RT-PCR of the TCR CDR3. One entry per CDR3 protein results from TCRdb running MiXCR on the multiplex PCR reads. The sample carries hundreds of thousands of distinct CDR3 sequences, around 16% recorded once. This CDR3 is 14 amino acids long. With 6 bases clipped from V and 8 bases from J, the junction kept 7 bases outside the gene matches. CDR1 MNHEY and CDR2 SVGEGT come from the germline V gene. This clonotype was counted many times. Its antigen is as yet unknown.

V usage is TRBV6-2 or TRBV6-3 and J usage is TRBJ2-1; 10 bases are a match to TRBD2. The receptor was isolated from a woman between 35 and 50 years old with Graves' ophthalmopathy. Sequenced material: blood. The CDR3 DNA follows: TGTGCCAGCAGGGGGACTAGCGCCGGGGATGAGCAGTTCTTC. This encodes CASRGTSAGDEQFF.